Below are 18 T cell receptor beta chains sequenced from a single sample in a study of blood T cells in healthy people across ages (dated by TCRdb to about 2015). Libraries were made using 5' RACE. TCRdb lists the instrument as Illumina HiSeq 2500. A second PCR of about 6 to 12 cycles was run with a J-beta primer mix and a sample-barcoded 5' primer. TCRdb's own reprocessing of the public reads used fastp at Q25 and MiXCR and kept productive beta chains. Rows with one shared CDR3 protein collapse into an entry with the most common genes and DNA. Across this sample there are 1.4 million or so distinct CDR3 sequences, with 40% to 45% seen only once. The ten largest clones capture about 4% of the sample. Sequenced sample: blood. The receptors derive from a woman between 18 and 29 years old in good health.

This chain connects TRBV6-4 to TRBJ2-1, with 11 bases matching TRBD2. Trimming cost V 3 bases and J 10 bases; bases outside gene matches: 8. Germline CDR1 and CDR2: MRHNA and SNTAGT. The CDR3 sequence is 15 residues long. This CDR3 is CASSEVAGGPGEQFF. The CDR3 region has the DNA TGTGCCAGCAGTGAGGTAGCGGGAGGGCCAGGGGAGCAGTTCTTC.

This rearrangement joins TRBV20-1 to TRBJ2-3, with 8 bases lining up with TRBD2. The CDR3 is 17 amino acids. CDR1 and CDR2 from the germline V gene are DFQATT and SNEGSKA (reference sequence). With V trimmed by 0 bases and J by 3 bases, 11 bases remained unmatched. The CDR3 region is CSARDTRRGAWTDTQYF. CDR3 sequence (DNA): TGCAGTGCTAGAGATACGCGGCGGGGGGCCTGGACAGATACGCAGTATTTT.

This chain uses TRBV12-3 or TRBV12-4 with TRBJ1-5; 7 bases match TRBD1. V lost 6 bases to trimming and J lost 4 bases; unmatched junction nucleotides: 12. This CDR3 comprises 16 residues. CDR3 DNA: TGTGCCAGCAGCCAGACAGGGACCAAAACTAATCAGCCCCAGCATTTT. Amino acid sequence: CASSQTGTKTNQPQHF.

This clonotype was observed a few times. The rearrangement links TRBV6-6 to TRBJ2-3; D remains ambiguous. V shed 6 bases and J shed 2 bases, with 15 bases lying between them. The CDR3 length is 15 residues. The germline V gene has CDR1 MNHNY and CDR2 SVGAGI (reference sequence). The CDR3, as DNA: TGTGCCAGCAGAGACACCTTTAAGATCACAGATACGCAGTATTTT. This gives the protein CASRDTFKITDTQYF.

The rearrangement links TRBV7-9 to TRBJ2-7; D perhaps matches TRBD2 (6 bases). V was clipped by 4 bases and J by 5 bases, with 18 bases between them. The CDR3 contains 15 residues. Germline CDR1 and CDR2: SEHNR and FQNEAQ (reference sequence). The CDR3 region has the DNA TGTGCCAGCAGCTACCGGGAGTTAGAGGAGGACGAGCAGTACTTC. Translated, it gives CASSYRELEEDEQYF.

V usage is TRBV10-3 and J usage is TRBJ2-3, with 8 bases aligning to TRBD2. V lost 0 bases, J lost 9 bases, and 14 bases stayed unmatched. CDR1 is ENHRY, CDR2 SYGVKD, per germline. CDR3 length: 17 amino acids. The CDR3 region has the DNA TGTGCCATCAGTGAGTCGGAGACTAGCGTGATTTTCGGGACGCAGTATTTT. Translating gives CAISESETSVIFGTQYF.

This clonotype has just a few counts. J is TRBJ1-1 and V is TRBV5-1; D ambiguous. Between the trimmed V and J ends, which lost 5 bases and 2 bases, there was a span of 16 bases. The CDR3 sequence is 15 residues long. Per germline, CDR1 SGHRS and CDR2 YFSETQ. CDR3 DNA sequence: TGCGCCAGCAGACTTTACTACAGCGAAAACACTGAAGCTTTCTTT. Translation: CASRLYYSENTEAFF. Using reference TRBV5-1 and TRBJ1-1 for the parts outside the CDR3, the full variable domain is KAGVTQTPRYLIKTRGQQVTLSCSPISGHRSVSWYQQTPGQGLQFLFEYFSETQRNKGNFPGRFSGRQFSNSRSEMNVSTLELGDSALYLCASRLYYSENTEAFFGQGTRLTVV.

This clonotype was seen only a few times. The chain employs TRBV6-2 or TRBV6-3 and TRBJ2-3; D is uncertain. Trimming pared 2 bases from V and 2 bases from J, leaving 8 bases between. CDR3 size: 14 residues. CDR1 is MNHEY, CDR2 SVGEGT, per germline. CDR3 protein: CASSYGRLTDTQYF. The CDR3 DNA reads TGTGCCAGCAGTTACGGCCGGCTCACAGATACGCAGTATTTT.

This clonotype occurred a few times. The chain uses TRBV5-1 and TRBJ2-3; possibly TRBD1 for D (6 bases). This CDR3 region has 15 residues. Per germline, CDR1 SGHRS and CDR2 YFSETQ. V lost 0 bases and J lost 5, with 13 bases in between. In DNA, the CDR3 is TGCGCCAGCAGCTTGGCCCTACAGGGTTTAGATACGCAGTATTTT. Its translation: CASSLALQGLDTQYF.

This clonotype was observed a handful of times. The CDR3 region is CSASLRADQPQHF. CDR3 nucleotides: TGCAGTGCTAGTCTCAGGGCGGATCAGCCCCAGCATTTT. This sequence joins TRBV20-1 and TRBJ1-5; D is perhaps TRBD1 (5 bases). CDR1 is DFQATT, CDR2 SNEGSKA, per germline (reference sequence). The V end lost 3 bases, the J end lost 5 bases, and 11 bases lay between the germline ends. The CDR3 totals 13 residues.

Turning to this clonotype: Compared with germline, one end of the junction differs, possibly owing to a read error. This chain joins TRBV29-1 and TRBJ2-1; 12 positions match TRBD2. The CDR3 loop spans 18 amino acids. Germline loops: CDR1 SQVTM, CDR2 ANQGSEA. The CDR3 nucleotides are TGCAGCGTTGAGGCGCCCAAACTAGCGGGGGGTCCCTACAATGAGCAGATCTTC. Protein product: CSVEAPKLAGGPYNEQIF.

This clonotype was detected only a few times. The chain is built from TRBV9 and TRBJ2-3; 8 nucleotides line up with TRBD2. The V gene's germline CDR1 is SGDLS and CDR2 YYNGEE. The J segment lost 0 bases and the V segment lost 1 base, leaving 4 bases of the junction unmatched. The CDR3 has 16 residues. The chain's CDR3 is CASSVFSSGSTDTQYF. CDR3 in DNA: TGTGCCAGCAGCGTATTTTCTAGCGGGAGCACAGATACGCAGTATTTT. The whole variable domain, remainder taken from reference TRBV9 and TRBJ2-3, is DSGVTQTPKHLITATGQRVTLRCSPRSGDLSVYWYQQSLDQGLQFLIQYYNGEERAKGNILERFSAQQFPDLHSELNLSSLELGDSALYFCASSVFSSGSTDTQYFGPGTRLTVL.

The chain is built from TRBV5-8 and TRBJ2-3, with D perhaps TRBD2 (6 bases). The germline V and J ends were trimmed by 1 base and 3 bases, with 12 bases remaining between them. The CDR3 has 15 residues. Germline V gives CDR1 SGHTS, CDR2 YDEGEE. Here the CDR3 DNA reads TGTGCCAGCAGCTTGAGGGACTTTCGAACAGATACGCAGTATTTT. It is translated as CASSLRDFRTDTQYF.

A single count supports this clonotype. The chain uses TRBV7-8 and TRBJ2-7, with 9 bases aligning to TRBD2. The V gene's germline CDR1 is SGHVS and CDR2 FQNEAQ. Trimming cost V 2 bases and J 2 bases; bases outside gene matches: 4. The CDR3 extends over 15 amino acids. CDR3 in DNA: TGTGCCAGCAGCTTATCGGCTAGCGGGACCTACGAGCAGTACTTC. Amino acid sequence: CASSLSASGTYEQYF.

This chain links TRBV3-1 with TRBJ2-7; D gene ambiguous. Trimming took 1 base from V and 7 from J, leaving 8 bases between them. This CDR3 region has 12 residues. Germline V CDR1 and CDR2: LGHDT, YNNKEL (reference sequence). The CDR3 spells CASSQGYNEQYF. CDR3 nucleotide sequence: TGTGCCAGCAGCCAAGGATACAATGAGCAGTACTTC.

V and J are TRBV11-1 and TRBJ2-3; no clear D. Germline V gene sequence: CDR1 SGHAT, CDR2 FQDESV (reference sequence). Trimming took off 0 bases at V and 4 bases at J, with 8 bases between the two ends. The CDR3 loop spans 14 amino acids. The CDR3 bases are TGTGCCAGCAGCTTAGCCTCGATGGCAGATACGCAGTATTTT. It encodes CASSLASMADTQYF.

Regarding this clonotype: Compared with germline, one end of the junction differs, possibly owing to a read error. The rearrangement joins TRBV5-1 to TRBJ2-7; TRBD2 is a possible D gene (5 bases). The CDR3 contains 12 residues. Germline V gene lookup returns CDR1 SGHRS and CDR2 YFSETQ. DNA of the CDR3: TGCGCCAGCAGCTTCGGGGAGACGGAGCGGTACTTC. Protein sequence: CASSFGETERYF. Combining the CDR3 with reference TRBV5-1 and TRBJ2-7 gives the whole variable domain KAGVTQTPRYLIKTRGQQVTLSCSPISGHRSVSWYQQTPGQGLQFLFEYFSETQRNKGNFPGRFSGRQFSNSRSEMNVSTLELGDSALYLCASSFGETERYFGPGTRLTVT.

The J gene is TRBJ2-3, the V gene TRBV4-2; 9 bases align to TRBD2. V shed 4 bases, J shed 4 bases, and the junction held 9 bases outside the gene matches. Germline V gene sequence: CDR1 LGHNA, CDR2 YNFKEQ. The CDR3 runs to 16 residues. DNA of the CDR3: TGTGCCAGCAGCCCCGAAGCGGGAGGTACTGCAGATACGCAGTATTTT. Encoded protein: CASSPEAGGTADTQYF.